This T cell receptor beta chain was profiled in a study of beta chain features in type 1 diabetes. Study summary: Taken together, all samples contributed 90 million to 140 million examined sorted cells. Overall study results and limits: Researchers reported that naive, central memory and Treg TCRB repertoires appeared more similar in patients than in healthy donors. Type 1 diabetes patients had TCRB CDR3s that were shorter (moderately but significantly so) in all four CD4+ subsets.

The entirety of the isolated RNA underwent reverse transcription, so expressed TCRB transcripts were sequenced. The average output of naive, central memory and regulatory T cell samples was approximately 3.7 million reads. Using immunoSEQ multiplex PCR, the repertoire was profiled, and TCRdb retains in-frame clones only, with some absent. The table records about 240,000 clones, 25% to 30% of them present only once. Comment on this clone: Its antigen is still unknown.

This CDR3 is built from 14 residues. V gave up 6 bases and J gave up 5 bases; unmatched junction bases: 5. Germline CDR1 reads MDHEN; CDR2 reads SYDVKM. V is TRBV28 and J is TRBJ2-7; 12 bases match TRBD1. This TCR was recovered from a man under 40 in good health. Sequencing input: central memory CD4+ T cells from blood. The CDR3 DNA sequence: TGTGCCAGCAGAGGGACAGGGGGCGAGAACGAGCAGTACTTC. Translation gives CASRGTGGENEQYF.